Here is one T cell receptor beta chain with its context. Its antigen remains unknown. The CDR3 has 14 amino acids. CDR1 is LGHDT, CDR2 YNNKEL, per germline (reference sequence). V shed 5 bases, J shed 7 bases, and the junction held 8 bases outside the gene matches. This sample is drawn from a study of metastatic and nonmetastatic thyroid tumors. Findings and limits, study-wide: Reports indicated that malignant thyroid tumors showed significantly higher TCR beta diversity than benign nodules did, in blood and tumor.

Using MiXCR, TCRdb reanalyzed the PCR reads. The table records 30,000 to 40,000 clones, 25% to 30% of them present only once. No treatment had been given to any patient before thyroid surgery. The chain employs TRBV3-1 and TRBJ2-7; 10 bases line up with TRBD2. The TCR sequence derives from a female donor with papillary thyroid cancer or a benign thyroid nodule (not recorded which). Some clones in this sample may be carry-over from other donors' samples. The specimen sequenced was blood. As DNA, the CDR3 is TGTGCCAGCAGCAAGCGGGAGGGAGGTCGGGAGCAGTACTTC. Translated, it gives CASSKREGGREQYF.